Ten or more counts support the clone carrying this TCR beta chain. MiXCR, applied by TCRdb to the RT-PCR reads, yields one record per CDR3 protein. The data contain roughly 500,000 distinct CDR3 sequences, 16% of them singletons. J was trimmed by 3 bases and V by 6 bases; bases with no gene match: 5. CDR3 size: 14 residues. This sample is part of a study of response to subunit inactivated influenza vaccine. The sequencing here drew on CD4+ T cells sorted from PBMCs, taken less than 30 months after vaccination. The receptor was derived from a man between 45 and 75 years old who received an inactivated influenza vaccine. The chain recombines TRBV12-3 or TRBV12-4 with TRBJ2-1, with TRBD2 matching over 7 bases. The CDR3 here is CASRVAGSYNEQFF. In nucleotides, the CDR3 is TGTGCCAGCAGGGTAGCGGGCAGCTACAATGAGCAGTTCTTC.